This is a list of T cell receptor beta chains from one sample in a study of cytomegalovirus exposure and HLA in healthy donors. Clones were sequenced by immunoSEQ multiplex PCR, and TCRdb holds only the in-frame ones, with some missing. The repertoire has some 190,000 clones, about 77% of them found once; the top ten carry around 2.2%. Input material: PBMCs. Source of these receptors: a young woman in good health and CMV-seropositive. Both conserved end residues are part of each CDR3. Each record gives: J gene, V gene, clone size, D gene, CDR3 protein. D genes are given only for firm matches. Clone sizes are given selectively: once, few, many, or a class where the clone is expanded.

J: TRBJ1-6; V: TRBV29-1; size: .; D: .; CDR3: CSVSGKDNSPLHF
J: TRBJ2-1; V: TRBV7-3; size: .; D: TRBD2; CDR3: CASSLLAGSSYNEQFF
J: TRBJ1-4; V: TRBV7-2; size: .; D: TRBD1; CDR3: CASSLAGGQNEKLFF
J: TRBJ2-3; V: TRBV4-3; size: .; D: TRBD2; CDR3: CASSQDLAGGGTDTQYF
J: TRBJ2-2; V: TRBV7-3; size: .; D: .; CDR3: CASSPLQSTGELFF
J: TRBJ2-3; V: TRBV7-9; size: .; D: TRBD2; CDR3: CASSIRGLAGGTDTQYF
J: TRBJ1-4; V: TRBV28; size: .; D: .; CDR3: CASSNRVTNEKLFF
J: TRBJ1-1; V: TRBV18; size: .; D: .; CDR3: CASSPLGGANTEAFF
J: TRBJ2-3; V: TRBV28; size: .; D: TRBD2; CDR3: CASSLLSGREDTQYF
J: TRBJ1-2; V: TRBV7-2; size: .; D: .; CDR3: CASSPRDLLPNYGYTF
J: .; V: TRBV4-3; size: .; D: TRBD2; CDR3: CASSKVLAGGPGYEQYF
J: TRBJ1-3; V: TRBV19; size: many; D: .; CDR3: CASSWQARSGTTIYF
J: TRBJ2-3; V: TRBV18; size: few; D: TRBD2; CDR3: CASSPPLAGGRDTQYF
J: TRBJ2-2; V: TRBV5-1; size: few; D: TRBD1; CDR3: CASSWTGAGAGELFF
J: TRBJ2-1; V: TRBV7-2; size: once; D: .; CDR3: CASSPMAEGEQFF
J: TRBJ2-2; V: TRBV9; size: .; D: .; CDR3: CASSVGGDTGELFF
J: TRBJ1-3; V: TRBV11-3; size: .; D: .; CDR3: CASSLTGGNTIYF
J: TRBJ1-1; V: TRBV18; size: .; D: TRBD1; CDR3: CASSPPARTGEAFF
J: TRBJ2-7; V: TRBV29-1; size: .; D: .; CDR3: CSVAKPSSYEQYF
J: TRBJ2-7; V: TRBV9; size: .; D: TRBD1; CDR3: CASSVAPGQSYEQYF
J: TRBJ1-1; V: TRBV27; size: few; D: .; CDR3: CASSSSTGNTEAFF
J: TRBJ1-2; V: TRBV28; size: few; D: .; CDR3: CASSWGERYGYTF
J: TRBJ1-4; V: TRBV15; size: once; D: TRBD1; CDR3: CATSREKGTGGSTNEKLFF
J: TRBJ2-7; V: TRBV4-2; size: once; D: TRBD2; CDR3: CASSQLTSGGQYF
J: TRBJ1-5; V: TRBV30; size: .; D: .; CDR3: CAWSTQGNQPQHF
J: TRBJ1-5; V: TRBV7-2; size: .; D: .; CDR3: CASSSALDYQPQHF
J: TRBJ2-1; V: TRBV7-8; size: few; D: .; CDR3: CASSLAGAYNEQFF
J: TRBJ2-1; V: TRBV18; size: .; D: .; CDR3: CASSQTNEQFF
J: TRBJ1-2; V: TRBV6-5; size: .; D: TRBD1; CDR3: CASSWTGDGYTF
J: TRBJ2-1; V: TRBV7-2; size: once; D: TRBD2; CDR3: CASSFTGGGAISYNEQFF
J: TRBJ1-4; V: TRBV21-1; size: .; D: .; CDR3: CASSTRLNEKLFF
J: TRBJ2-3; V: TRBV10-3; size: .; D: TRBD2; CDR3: CASRRELAGDTQYF
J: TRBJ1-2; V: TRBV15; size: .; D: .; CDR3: CATSRDSTKPYGYTF
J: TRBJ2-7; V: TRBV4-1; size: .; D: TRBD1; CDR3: CASSHSEDRGSYEQYF
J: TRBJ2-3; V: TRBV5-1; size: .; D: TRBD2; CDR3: CASSSTSGEDTQYF
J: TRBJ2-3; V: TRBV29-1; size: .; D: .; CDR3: CSVEGGTFGADTQYF
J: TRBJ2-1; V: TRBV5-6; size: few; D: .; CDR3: CASSYDRSSYNEQFF
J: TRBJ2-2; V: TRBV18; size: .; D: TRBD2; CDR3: CASSAGTSGSAGELFF
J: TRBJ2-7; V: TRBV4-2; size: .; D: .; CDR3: CASSQTRQNSYEQYF
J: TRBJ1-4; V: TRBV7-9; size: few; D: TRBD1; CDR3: CASSSWDRDEKLFF
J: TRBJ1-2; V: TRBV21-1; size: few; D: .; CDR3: CASSKAREGGGVSGYTF